The clone carrying this T cell receptor beta chain was counted ten times or more. The data were taken from a study of response to subunit inactivated influenza vaccine. MiXCR was run by TCRdb on the RT-PCR reads, yielding one entry per CDR3 protein. The sample carries some 150,000 distinct CDR3 sequences, around 12% recorded once. The CDR3 loop spans 17 amino acids. Germline values: CDR1 MDHEN, CDR2 SYDVKM. V lost 3 bases, J lost 5 bases, and 14 bases stayed unmatched. The same sample was also used in a study of T cells expressing NK-cell markers. That publication notes: As the method of synthesis, 5'RACE template switching with UMIs yielded TCR beta cDNA. The TCR beta repertoires were obtained from sorted CD3+CD56+NKG2C+, CD3+CD56+NKG2C- and CD3+CD56-NKG2C+ T cells. Seven of the eight sequenced donors were HCMV-seropositive; one was seronegative. Alpha-beta TCR T cells were the sole sorting target in several experiments, owing to an anti-gamma-delta TCR antibody.

The rearrangement joins TRBV28 to TRBJ2-3; 7 nucleotides line up with TRBD2. The sequence was obtained from a man over 45 who received an inactivated influenza vaccine. Sequenced material: CD8+ T cells sorted from PBMCs, taken 12 days after vaccination. The CDR3 DNA reads TGTGCCAGCAGTTTTGACATAAGCGGGAATCGAAGAGATACGCAGTATTTT. Translating gives CASSFDISGNRRDTQYF.